This entry features one T cell receptor beta chain sequence. Its target is unknown. The data were obtained in a study of T-cell reconstitution after alpha-beta-depleted transplantation in children. General study results and limits: Some patients' high day-60 TCRbeta diversity was attributed to recipient cells surviving conditioning. Alpha-beta T cells about two months after transplant reportedly derived from several hundred expanded graft clones. From newly produced T cells came most of the T-cell counts and diversity one year after transplant.

Germline lookup yields CDR1 DFQATT and CDR2 SNEGSKA (reference sequence). V was cut by 6 bases and J by 6 bases, with 14 bases left in between. The CDR3 extends over 12 amino acids. It was with unique molecular identifiers that the TCRbeta library was prepared. TCRdb analysed the PCR reads with MiXCR anew, one entry per CDR3 protein. The table records 500,000 to 750,000 distinct CDR3 sequences, 25% to 30% of them present only once. The sample was PBMCs, taken before TCRalphabeta/CD19-depleted stem cell transplant. The chain recombines TRBV20-1 with TRBJ2-5; D possibly corresponds to TRBD2 (5 bases). The TCR was taken from a boy under three years old with Wiskott-Aldrich syndrome, due to receive a stem cell transplant. DNA of the CDR3: TGCAGTGCAATTACTAGAAGTCAGACCCAGTACTTC. Its protein product is CSAITRSQTQYF.